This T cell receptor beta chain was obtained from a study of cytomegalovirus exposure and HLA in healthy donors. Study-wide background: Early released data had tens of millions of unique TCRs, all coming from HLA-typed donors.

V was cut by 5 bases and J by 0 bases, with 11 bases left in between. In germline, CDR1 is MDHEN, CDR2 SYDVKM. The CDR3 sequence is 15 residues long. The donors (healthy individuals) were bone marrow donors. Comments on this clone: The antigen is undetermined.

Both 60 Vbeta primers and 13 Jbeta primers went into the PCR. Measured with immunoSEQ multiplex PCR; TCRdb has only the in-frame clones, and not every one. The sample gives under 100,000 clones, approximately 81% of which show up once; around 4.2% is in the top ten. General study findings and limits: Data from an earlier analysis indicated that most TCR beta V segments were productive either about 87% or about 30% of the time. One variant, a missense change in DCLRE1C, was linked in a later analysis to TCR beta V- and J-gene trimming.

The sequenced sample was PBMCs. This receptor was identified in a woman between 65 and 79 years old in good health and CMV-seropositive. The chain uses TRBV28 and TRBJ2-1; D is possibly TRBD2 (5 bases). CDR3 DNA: TGTGCCAGCAGTCGCAGCGGATCCTCCTACAATGAGCAGTTCTTC. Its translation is CASSRSGSSYNEQFF. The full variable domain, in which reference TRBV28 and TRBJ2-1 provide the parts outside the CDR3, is DVKVTQSSRYLVKRTGEKVFLECVQDMDHENMFWYRQDPGLGLRLIYFSYDVKMKEKGDIPEGYSVSREKKERFSLILESASTNQTSMYLCASSRSGSSYNEQFFGPGTRLTVL.